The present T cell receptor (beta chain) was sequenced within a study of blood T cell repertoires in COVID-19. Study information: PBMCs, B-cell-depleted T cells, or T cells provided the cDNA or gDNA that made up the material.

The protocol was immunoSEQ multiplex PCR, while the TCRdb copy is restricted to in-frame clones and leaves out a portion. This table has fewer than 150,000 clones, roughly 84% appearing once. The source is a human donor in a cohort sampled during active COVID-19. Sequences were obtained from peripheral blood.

CDR3 DNA: TGCAGTGCGGGCCGCACCTACGAGCAGTACTTC. This sequence encodes CSAGRTYEQYF. V usage is TRBV20-1 and J usage is TRBJ2-7; D not certain. There are 11 residues in the CDR3. With 6 bases removed from V and 2 bases from J, the gap between germline ends came to 8 bases. Germline V CDR1 and CDR2: DFQATT, SNEGSKA (reference sequence).